Following are 25 T cell receptor beta chains from one sample sequenced in a study of T cells after yellow fever vaccination. Each CDR3 protein gets one entry after TCRdb re-called the 5' RACE reads with MiXCR. Of some 500,000 distinct CDR3 sequences in the sample, roughly 13% were seen once. The source material was PBMCs, sampled on the day of the yellow fever booster vaccination. The receptors were sampled from a man aged 25 to 40 who received the YFV17D yellow fever vaccine.

The genes are TRBV4-3 and TRBJ2-1, with D perhaps matching TRBD2 (5 bases). Between the trimmed V and J ends, which lost 0 bases and 0 bases, there was a span of 12 bases. This CDR3 comprises 17 residues. Germline loops: CDR1 LGHNA, CDR2 YSLEER. The CDR3 region is CASSQDKDSSSYNEQFF. The DNA for the CDR3 is TGCGCCAGCAGCCAAGATAAGGACTCGAGCTCCTACAATGAGCAGTTCTTC.

This sequence joins TRBV20-1 and TRBJ2-7; TRBD1 matches 10 bases. V shed 6 bases and J 2 bases; nucleotides not matched to a gene: 13. Germline V gene sequence: CDR1 DFQATT, CDR2 SNEGSKA (reference sequence). The length of the CDR3 is 16 residues. CDR3 coding DNA: TGCAGTGCCAGGTTCTTCGGGGACAGGGGTGCCTACGAGCAGTACTTC. This codes for CSARFFGDRGAYEQYF.

This clonotype was counted between two and nine times. The V call is TRBV7-2, the J call TRBJ1-6; D might be TRBD1 (6 bases). V dropped 3 bases and J dropped 7 bases, with 16 bases sitting between them. Germline V gene sequence: CDR1 SGHTA, CDR2 FQGNSA. This CDR3 contains 16 residues. The CDR3 is CASSFRGLNLNSPLHF. CDR3 sequence (DNA): TGTGCCAGCAGCTTCAGGGGACTGAACCTGAATTCACCCCTCCACTTT.

This clonotype was detected many times. The chain joins TRBV3-1 to TRBJ2-1; TRBD2 matches 8 bases. The length of the CDR3 is 13 residues. Losses at the gene ends were 7 bases for V and 9 bases for J; bases not matched to a gene: 8. Germline values: CDR1 LGHDT, CDR2 YNNKEL (reference sequence). CDR3 sequence: CASNSGKGSEQFF. The CDR3, as DNA: TGTGCCAGCAATAGCGGGAAAGGGAGTGAGCAGTTCTTC.

The gene calls are TRBV24-1 and TRBJ2-2, with D hard to call. Germline CDR1 KGHDR, CDR2 SFDVKD. This CDR3 has 14 amino acids. The V gene lost 1 base and the J gene lost 4 bases, with 6 bases spanning the gap. The CDR3 nucleotides read TGTGCCACCAGTGATTTTAAAGCCACCGGGGAGCTGTTTTTT. The encoded protein is CATSDFKATGELFF.

In this sample, this clonotype turned up a few times. The chain employs TRBV12-3 or TRBV12-4 and TRBJ2-5; 7 nucleotides agree with TRBD1. CDR3 length: 13 residues. The J segment lost 3 bases and the V segment lost 6 bases, leaving 4 bases of the junction unmatched. The CDR3 is CASRDRLKETQYF. The CDR3 nucleotides are TGTGCCAGCAGGGACAGGCTTAAAGAGACCCAGTACTTC.

The rearrangement joins TRBV4-3 to TRBJ2-1; TRBD2 might be the D (5 bases). The germline V and J ends were trimmed by 1 base and 2 bases, with 15 bases remaining between them. Germline-derived CDR1 and CDR2 are LGHNA and YSLEER. The CDR3 consists of 17 residues. The CDR3: CASSQGSSGDAYNEQFF. Here the CDR3 DNA reads TGCGCCAGCAGCCAAGGAAGCAGCGGTGATGCCTACAATGAGCAGTTCTTC.

The rearrangement uses TRBV2 and TRBJ2-7; 15 nucleotides line up with TRBD2. Germline V gene data show CDR1 as SNHLY and CDR2 as FYNNEI. The length of the CDR3 is 17 residues. With V trimmed by 6 bases and J by 3 bases, 9 bases remained unmatched. CDR3: CASSWTSGRGGLYEQYF. In DNA, the CDR3 is TGTGCCAGCAGCTGGACTAGCGGGAGGGGGGGCCTCTACGAGCAGTACTTC.

This clonotype was seen many times. J is TRBJ2-3 and V is TRBV5-1; tentatively, D is TRBD2 (6 bases). The V gene lost 0 bases and the J gene lost 2 bases, with 13 bases spanning the gap. Per germline, CDR1 SGHRS and CDR2 YFSETQ. CDR3 length equals 16 residues. DNA for the CDR3: TGCGCCAGCAGCTTGGCCCCTAGCGCGTACACAGATACGCAGTATTTT. It codes for CASSLAPSAYTDTQYF.

The rearrangement joins TRBV2 to TRBJ2-3; weak D call: TRBD1 (5 bases). Germline V gene data show CDR1 as SNHLY and CDR2 as FYNNEI. This CDR3 is built from 12 residues. Trimming took off 6 bases at V and 5 bases at J, with 9 bases between the two ends. CDR3 region: CASSVTGDTQYF. Here the CDR3 DNA reads TGTGCCAGCAGCGTAACAGGAGATACGCAGTATTTT.

This chain connects TRBV24-1 to TRBJ2-4; D may be TRBD1 or TRBD2 (5 bases each). This CDR3 comprises 15 residues. From germline, CDR1 is KGHDR and CDR2 SFDVKD. Trimming pared 1 base from V and 7 bases from J, leaving 13 bases between. CDR3 sequence (DNA): TGTGCCACCAGTGATTTAACCGGGACGTGGAACATTCAGTACTTC. As protein: CATSDLTGTWNIQYF.

The gene calls are TRBV5-1 and TRBJ1-5; a possible D gene is TRBD1 (6 bases). With 4 bases removed from V and 9 bases from J, the gap between germline ends came to 17 bases. Germline values: CDR1 SGHRS, CDR2 YFSETQ. The CDR3 is 14 amino acids. CDR3 in amino acids: CASSEDSPKSPQHF. The CDR3, as DNA: TGCGCCAGCAGCGAGGACAGTCCCAAATCGCCCCAGCATTTT.

The chain employs TRBV20-1 and TRBJ2-1, with 10 positions matching TRBD2. CDR3 length: 13 residues. V lost 2 bases, J lost 6 bases, and 1 base stayed unmatched. CDR1 and CDR2 from the germline V gene are DFQATT and SNEGSKA (reference sequence). The CDR3 sequence is CSARLAGVNEQFF. As DNA, the CDR3 is TGCAGTGCTAGACTAGCGGGAGTCAATGAGCAGTTCTTC.

The rearrangement uses TRBV6-1 and TRBJ2-1; 13 bases fit TRBD2. With V trimmed by 8 bases and J by 1 base, 14 bases remained unmatched. Germline V lookup: CDR1 MNHNS, CDR2 SASEGT. The CDR3 consists of 19 residues. Here the CDR3 reads CASLRTSGSLWESYNEQFF. CDR3 DNA sequence: TGTGCCAGCCTGAGGACTAGCGGGAGTCTATGGGAATCCTACAATGAGCAGTTCTTC.

This sequence joins TRBV19 and TRBJ2-7; 9 bases line up with TRBD1. From germline, CDR1 is LNHDA and CDR2 SQIVND (reference sequence). The CDR3 spans 15 residues. V lost 5 bases to trimming and J lost 2 bases; unmatched junction nucleotides: 7. This CDR3 is CASSFTRDRAYEQYF. In DNA form, the CDR3 reads TGTGCCAGTAGTTTCACACGGGACAGGGCCTACGAGCAGTACTTC.

CDR3 in DNA: TGCAGTGCTAGAGATTTCGACAGGGGATCCTACGAGCAGTACTTC. Translation: CSARDFDRGSYEQYF. The chain uses TRBV20-1 and TRBJ2-7, with TRBD1 matching over 8 bases. The CDR3 is made up of 15 amino acids. Per the germline V gene, CDR1 is DFQATT and CDR2 is SNEGSKA (reference sequence). V was pared by 0 bases and J by 1 base, with 5 bases of the junction left unmatched.

There are a few counts of this clonotype. The chain carries TRBV5-1 and TRBJ1-4; no clear D gene. The V end was cut by 0 bases, the J end by 0 bases, with 6 bases between. The CDR3 has 15 residues. CDR1 and CDR2 from the germline V gene are SGHRS and YFSETQ. The CDR3: CASSLGSTTNEKLFF. The DNA of the CDR3 is TGCGCCAGCAGCTTGGGTAGCACAACTAATGAAAAACTGTTTTTT.

This clonotype has just a few counts. This chain uses TRBV29-1 with TRBJ1-1, with a possible D match to TRBD1 (6 bases). The CDR3 spans 12 residues. Germline CDR1 is SQVTM and CDR2 is ANQGSEA. V was cut by 2 bases and J by 11 bases, with 15 bases left in between. The chain's CDR3 is CSVESGAEDAFF. The CDR3 DNA reads TGCAGCGTTGAATCGGGGGCCGAGGACGCTTTCTTT.

This clonotype was counted a few times. This chain joins TRBV20-1 and TRBJ1-5; a possible D gene is TRBD1 (5 bases). CDR1 DFQATT and CDR2 SNEGSKA come from the germline V gene (reference sequence). This CDR3 comprises 12 residues. Trimming removed 4 bases from V and 3 bases from J, with 7 bases in between. This CDR3 is CSATGPNQPQHF. DNA for the CDR3: TGCAGTGCTACGGGGCCCAATCAGCCCCAGCATTTT.

This clonotype showed up just a few times. This chain joins TRBV11-1 and TRBJ2-1, with D possibly matching TRBD1 (8 bases). The length of the CDR3 is 18 residues. Germline lookup yields CDR1 SGHAT and CDR2 FQDESV (reference sequence). Trimming cost V 5 bases and J 5 bases, with 25 bases left between them. The CDR3 bases are TGTGCCAGCAGCCTCGGGCAGGGGGCGCGTCTAGCGGACAATGAGCAGTTCTTC. Encoded protein: CASSLGQGARLADNEQFF.

This clonotype was counted between two and nine times. V usage is TRBV5-1 and J usage is TRBJ2-6; D unclear. Germline V gene sequence: CDR1 SGHRS, CDR2 YFSETQ. V was pared by 2 bases and J by 0 bases, with 15 bases between. This CDR3 contains 18 residues. The CDR3 sequence is CASSFSEGFSSGANVLTF. In nucleotides, the CDR3 is TGCGCCAGCAGCTTCTCTGAAGGCTTTAGCTCTGGGGCCAACGTCCTGACTTTC.

This clonotype has just a few counts. The chain recombines TRBV7-2 with TRBJ2-7, with 7 nucleotides matching TRBD1. The germline V gene encodes CDR1 SGHTA and CDR2 FQGNSA. The CDR3 is 14 residues long. V gave up 1 base and J gave up 3 bases; unmatched junction bases: 3. For the CDR3, the DNA is TGTGCCAGCAGCTTAGAGGGGACAGTCTACGAGCAGTACTTC. Protein product: CASSLEGTVYEQYF. Full variable domain (remainder filled in from reference TRBV7-2 and TRBJ2-7): GAGVSQSPSNKVTEKGKDVELRCDPISGHTALYWYRQSLGQGLEFLIYFQGNSAPDKSGLPSDRFSAERTGGSVSTLTIQRTQQEDSAVYLCASSLEGTVYEQYFGPGTRLTVT.

The V call is TRBV29-1, the J call TRBJ2-7; 9 nucleotides match TRBD2. This CDR3 is 14 amino acids long. V trimming: 4 bases; J trimming: 4 bases; junction bases outside the gene matches: 8. Looked up from germline, CDR1 is SQVTM and CDR2 is ANQGSEA. CDR3 in amino acids: CSVAFSGRVYEQYF. For the CDR3, the DNA is TGCAGCGTTGCCTTTAGCGGGAGAGTATACGAGCAGTACTTC.

The chain uses TRBV27 and TRBJ2-4, with D possibly being TRBD1 or TRBD2 (5 bases each). Germline values: CDR1 MNHEY, CDR2 SMNVEV (reference sequence). This CDR3 spans 17 amino acids. V was trimmed by 0 bases and J by 3 bases, leaving 15 bases between them. CDR3 bases: TGTGCCAGCAGTTTATCCTGGGGCGGTGGGAGCAAAAACATTCAGTACTTC. Protein product: CASSLSWGGGSKNIQYF.

This clonotype has more than one count but fewer than ten. CDR3 loop: CTSSQVGTSGFSSYNEQFF. The CDR3 nucleotides read TGCACCAGCAGCCAAGTCGGGACTAGCGGGTTTAGCTCCTACAATGAGCAGTTCTTC. The V gene is TRBV1, the J gene TRBJ2-1; the D call in the table, TRBD2, was not verified against the DNA. TRBV1 is assigned pseudogene status. CDR3 length equals 19 residues.